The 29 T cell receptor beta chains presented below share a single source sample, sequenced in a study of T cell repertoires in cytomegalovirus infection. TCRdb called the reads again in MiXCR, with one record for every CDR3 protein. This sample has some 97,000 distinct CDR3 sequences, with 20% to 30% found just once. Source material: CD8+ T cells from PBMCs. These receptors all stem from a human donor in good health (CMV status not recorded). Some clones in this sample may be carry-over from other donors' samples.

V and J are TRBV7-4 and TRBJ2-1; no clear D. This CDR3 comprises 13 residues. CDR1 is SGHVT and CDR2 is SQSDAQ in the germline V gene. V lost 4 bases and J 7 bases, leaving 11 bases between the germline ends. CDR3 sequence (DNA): TGTGCCAGCAGCTCTCCTATCAGGAATGAGCAGTTCTTC. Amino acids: CASSSPIRNEQFF. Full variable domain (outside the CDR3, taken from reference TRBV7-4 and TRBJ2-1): GAGVSQSPRYKVAKRGRDVALRCDSISGHVTLYWYRQTLGQGSEVLTYSQSDAQRDKSGRPSGRFSAERPERSVSTLKIQRTEQGDSAVYLCASSSPIRNEQFFGPGTRLTVL.

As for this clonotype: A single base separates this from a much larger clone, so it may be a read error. The CDR3 protein is CSARALGSPDTEAFF. The DNA of the CDR3 is TGCAGTGCTAGAGCTCTTGGCAGTCCCGACACTGAAGCTTTCTTT. The chain couples TRBV20-1 to TRBJ1-1; D not certain. V was shortened by 1 base and J by 3 bases, with 15 bases between the two germline ends. The CDR3 covers 15 residues. Germline CDR1 reads DFQATT; CDR2 reads SNEGSKA (reference sequence).

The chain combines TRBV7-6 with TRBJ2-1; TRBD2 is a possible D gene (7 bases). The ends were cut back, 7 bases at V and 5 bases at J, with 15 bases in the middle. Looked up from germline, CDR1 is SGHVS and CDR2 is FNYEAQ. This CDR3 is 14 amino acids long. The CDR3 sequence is CASNPGGPNNEQFF. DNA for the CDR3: TGTGCCAGCAACCCGGGGGGCCCCAACAATGAGCAGTTCTTC.

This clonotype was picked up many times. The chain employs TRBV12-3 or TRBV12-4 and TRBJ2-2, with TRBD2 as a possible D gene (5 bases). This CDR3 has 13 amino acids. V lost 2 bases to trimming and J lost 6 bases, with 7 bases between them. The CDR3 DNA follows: TGTGCCAGCAGTTTAACTAGTCCCGGGGAGCTGTTTTTT. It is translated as CASSLTSPGELFF.

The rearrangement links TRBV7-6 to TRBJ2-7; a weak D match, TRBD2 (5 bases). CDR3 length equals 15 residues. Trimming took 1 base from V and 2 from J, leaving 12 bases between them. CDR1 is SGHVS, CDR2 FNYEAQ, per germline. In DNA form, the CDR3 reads TGTGCCAGCAGCTTAGGGGCGGGCGTTACCTACGAGCAGTACTTC. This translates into CASSLGAGVTYEQYF.

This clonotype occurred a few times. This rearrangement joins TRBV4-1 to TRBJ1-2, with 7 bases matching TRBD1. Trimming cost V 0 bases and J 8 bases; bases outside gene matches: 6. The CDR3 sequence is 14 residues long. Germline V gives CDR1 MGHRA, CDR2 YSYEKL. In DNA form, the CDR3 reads TGCGCCAGCAGCCAAGATGAGGGGGCTCGAGGCTACACCTTC. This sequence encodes CASSQDEGARGYTF.

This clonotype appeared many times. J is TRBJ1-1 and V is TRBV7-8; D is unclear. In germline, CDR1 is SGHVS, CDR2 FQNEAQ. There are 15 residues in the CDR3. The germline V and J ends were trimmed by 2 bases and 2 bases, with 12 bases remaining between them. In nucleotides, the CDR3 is TGTGCCAGCAGCTTACGGAAGGCAATCAACACTGAAGCTTTCTTT. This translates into CASSLRKAINTEAFF.

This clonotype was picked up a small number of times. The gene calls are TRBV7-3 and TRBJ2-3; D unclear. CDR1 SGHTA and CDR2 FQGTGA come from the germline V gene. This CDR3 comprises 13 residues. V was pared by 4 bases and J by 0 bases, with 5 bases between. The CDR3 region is CASSYSSTDTQYF. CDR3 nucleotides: TGTGCCAGCAGCTACTCAAGCACAGATACGCAGTATTTT. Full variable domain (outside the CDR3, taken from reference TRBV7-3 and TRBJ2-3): GAGVSQTPSNKVTEKGKYVELRCDPISGHTALYWYRQSLGQGPEFLIYFQGTGAADDSGLPNDRFFAVRPEGSVSTLKIQRTERGDSAVYLCASSYSSTDTQYFGPGTRLTVL.

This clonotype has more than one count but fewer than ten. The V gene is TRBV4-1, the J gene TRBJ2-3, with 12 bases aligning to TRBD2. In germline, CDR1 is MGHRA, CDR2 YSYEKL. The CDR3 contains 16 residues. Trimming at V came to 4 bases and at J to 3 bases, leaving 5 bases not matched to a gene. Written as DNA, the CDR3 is TGCGCCAGCAGCCCGGGACTAGCGGGTAGGACAGATACGCAGTATTTT. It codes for CASSPGLAGRTDTQYF.

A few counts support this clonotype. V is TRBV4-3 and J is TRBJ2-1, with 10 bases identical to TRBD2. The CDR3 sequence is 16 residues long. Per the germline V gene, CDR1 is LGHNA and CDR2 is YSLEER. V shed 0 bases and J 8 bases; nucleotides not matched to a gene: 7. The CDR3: CASSQDLAGGLDEQFF. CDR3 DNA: TGCGCCAGCAGCCAAGATTTAGCGGGAGGTCTCGATGAGCAGTTCTTC.

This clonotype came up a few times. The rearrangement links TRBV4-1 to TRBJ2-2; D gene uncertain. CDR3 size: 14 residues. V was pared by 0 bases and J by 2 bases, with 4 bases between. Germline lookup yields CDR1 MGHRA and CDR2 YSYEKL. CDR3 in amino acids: CASSQDTNTGELFF. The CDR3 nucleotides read TGCGCCAGCAGCCAAGATACCAACACCGGGGAGCTGTTTTTT.

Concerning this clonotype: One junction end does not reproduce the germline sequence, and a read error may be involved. CDR3 residues: CTSTPTSDRTDTQYF. In DNA form, the CDR3 reads TGTACCAGCACCCCCACTAGCGATCGCACAGATACGCAGTATTTT. V gene TRBV7-8 combines with J gene TRBJ2-3; 7 nucleotides align to TRBD2. The CDR3 contains 15 residues. From germline, CDR1 is SGHVS and CDR2 FQNEAQ. Looking up the rest from reference TRBV7-8 and TRBJ2-3 gives the full variable domain: GAGVSQSPRYKVAKRGQDVALRCDPISGHVSLFWYQQALGQGPEFLTYFQNEAQLDKSGLPSDRFFAERPEGSVSTLKIQRTQQEDSAVYLCTSTPTSDRTDTQYFGPGTRLTVL.

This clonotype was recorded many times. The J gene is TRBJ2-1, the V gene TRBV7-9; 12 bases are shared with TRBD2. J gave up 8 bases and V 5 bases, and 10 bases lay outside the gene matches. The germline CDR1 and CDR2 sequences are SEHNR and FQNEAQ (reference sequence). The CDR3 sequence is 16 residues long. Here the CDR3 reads CASSAALAGGQDEQFF. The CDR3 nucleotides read TGTGCCAGCAGCGCGGCTCTAGCGGGAGGGCAGGATGAGCAGTTCTTC.

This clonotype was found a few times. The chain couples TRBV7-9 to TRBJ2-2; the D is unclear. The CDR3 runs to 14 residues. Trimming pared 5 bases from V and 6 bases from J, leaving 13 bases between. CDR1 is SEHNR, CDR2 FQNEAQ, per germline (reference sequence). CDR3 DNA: TGTGCCAGCAGCGCCGCCTGGCCTCCCGGGGAGCTGTTTTTT. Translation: CASSAAWPPGELFF.

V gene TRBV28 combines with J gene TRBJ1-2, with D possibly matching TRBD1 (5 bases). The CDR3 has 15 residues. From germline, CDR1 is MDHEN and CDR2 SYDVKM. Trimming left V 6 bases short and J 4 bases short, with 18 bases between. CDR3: CASSPRGRESYGYTF. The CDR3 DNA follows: TGTGCCAGCAGCCCTCGGGGCAGGGAGAGCTATGGCTACACCTTC.

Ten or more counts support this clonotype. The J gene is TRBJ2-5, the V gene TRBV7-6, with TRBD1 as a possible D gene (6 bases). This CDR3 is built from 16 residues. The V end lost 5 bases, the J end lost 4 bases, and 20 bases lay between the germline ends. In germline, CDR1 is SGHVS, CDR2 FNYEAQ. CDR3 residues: CASSVPRDIPGETQYF. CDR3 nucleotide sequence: TGTGCCAGCAGCGTGCCCCGGGACATCCCGGGAGAGACCCAGTACTTC.

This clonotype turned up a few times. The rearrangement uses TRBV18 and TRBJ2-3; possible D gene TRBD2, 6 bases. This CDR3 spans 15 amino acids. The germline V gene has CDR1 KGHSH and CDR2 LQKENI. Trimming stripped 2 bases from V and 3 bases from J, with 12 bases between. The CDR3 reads CASSPEEGTTDTQYF. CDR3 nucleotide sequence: TGTGCCAGCTCACCAGAGGAGGGGACTACAGATACGCAGTATTTT.

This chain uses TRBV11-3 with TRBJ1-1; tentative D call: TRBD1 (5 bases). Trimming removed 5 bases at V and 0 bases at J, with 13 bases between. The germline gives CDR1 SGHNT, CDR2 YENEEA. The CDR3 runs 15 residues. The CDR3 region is CASSPAGTLNTEAFF. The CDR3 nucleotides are TGTGCCAGCAGCCCCGCGGGGACCCTGAACACTGAAGCTTTCTTT.

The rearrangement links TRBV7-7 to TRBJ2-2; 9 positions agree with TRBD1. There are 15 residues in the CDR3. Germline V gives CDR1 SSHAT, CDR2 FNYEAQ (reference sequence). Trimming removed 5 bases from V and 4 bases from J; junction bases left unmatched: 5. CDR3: CASSPDRGGTGELFF. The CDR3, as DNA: TGTGCCAGCAGCCCGGACAGGGGCGGCACCGGGGAGCTGTTTTTT. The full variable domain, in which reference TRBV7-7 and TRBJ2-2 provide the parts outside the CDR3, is GAGVSQSPRYKVTKRGQDVTLRCDPISSHATLYWYQQALGQGPEFLTYFNYEAQPDKSGLPSDRFSAERPEGSISTLTIQRTEQRDSAMYRCASSPDRGGTGELFFGEGSRLTVL.

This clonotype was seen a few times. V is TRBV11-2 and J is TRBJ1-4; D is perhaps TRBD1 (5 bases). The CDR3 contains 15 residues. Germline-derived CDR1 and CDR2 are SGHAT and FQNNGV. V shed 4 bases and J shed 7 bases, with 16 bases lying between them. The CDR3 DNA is TGTGCCAGCAGCTACAATACGGGGCAAGGTGAAAAACTGTTTTTT. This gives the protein CASSYNTGQGEKLFF.

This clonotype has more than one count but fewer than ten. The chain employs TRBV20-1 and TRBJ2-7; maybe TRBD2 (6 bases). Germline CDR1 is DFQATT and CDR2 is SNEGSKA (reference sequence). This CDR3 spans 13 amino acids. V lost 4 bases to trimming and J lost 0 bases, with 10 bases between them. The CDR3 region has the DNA TGCAGTGCTAAAGCGGGTAGCTCCTACGAGCAGTACTTC. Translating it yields CSAKAGSSYEQYF.

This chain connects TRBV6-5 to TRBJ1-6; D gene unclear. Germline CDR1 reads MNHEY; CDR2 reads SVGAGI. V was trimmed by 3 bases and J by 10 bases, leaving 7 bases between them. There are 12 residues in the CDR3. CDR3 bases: TGTGCCAGCAGTTATGGGGTCTCACCCCTCCACTTT. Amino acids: CASSYGVSPLHF.

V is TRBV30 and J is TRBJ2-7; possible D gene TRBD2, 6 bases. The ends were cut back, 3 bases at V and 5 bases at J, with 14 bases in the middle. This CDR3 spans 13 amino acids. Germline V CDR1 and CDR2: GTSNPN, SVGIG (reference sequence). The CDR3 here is CAWRDPGVHEQYF. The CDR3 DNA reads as TGTGCCTGGAGAGACCCGGGGGTCCACGAGCAGTACTTC.

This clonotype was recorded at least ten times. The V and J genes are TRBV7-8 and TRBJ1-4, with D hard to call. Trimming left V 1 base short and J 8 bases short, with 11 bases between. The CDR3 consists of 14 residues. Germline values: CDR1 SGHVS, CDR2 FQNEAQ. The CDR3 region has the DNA TGTGCCAGCAGCTTAGGGCAAGGGAAGGAAAAACTGTTTTTT. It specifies CASSLGQGKEKLFF.

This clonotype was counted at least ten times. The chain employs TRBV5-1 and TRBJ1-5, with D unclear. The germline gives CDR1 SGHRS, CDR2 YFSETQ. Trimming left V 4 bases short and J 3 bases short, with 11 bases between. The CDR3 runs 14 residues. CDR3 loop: CASSPDGPNQPQHF. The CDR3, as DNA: TGCGCCAGCAGCCCCGACGGACCCAATCAGCCCCAGCATTTT.

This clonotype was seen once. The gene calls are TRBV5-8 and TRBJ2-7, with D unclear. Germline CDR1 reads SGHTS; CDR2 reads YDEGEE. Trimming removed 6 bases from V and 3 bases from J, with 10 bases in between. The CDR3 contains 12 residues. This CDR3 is CASNHNHYEQYF. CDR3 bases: TGTGCCAGCAACCACAATCACTACGAGCAGTACTTC.

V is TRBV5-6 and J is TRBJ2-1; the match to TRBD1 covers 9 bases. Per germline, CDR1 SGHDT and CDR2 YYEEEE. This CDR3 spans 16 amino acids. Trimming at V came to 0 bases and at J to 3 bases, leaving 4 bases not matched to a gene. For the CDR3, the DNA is TGTGCCAGCAGCTTGGTCGGGACAGGGAGCTACAATGAGCAGTTCTTC. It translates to CASSLVGTGSYNEQFF.

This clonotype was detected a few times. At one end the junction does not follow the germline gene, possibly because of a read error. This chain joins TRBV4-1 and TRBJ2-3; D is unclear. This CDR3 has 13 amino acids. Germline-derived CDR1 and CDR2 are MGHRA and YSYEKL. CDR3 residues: CASRPQLTDTQYF. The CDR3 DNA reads TGTGCCAGCAGACCTCAACTCACAGATACGCAGTATTTT.

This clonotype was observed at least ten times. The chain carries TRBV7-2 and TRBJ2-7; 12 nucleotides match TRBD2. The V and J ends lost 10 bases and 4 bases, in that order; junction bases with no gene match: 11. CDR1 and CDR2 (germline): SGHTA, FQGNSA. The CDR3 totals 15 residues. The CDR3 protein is CAIPMTSGGPYEQYF. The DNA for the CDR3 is TGTGCCATTCCGATGACTAGCGGGGGACCTTACGAGCAGTACTTC.